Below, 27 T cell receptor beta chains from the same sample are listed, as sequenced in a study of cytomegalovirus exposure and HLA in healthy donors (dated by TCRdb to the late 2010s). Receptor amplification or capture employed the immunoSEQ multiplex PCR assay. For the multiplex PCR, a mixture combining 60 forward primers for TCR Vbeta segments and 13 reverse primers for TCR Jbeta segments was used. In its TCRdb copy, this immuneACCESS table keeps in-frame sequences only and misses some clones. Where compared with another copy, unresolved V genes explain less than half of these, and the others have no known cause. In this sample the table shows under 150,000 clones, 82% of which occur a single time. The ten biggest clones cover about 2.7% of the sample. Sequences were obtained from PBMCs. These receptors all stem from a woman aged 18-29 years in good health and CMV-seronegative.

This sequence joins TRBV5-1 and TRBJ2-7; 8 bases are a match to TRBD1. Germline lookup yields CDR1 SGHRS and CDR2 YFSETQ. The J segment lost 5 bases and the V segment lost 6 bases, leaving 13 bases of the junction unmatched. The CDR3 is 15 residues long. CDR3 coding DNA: TGCGCCAGCACCCAAAATGGAGACAGGGGAGACGAGCAGTACTTC. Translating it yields CASTQNGDRGDEQYF.

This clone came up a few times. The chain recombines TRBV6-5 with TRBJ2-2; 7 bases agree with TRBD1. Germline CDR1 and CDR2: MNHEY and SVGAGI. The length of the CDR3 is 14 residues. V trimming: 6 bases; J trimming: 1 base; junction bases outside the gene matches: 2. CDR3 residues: CASSRTGNTGELFF. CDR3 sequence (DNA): TGTGCCAGCAGCAGGACAGGGAACACCGGGGAGCTGTTTTTT.

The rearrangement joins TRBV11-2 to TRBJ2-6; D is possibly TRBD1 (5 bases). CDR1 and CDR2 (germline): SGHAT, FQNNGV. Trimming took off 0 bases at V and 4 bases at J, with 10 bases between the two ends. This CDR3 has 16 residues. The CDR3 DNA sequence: TGTGCCAGCAGCTTAGACAGGGTCGCGGGGGCCAACGTCCTGACTTTC. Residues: CASSLDRVAGANVLTF.

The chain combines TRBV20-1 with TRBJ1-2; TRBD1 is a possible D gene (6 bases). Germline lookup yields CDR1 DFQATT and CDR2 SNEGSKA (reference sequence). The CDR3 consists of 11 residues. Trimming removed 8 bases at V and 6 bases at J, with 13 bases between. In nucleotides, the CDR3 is TGCAGTCCGTGGACAGAAGATGGCTACACCTTC. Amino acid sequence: CSPWTEDGYTF.

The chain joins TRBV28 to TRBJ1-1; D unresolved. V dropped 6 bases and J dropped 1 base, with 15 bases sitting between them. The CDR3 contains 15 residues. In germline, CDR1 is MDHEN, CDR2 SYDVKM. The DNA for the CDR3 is TGTGCCAGCAGGCCTCCCACGCCAGGGAACACTGAAGCTTTCTTT. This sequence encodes CASRPPTPGNTEAFF.

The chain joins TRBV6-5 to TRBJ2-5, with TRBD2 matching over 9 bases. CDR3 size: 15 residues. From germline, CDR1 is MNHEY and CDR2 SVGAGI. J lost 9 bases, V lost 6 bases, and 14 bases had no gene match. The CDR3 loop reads CASRYTTSGGYPQYF. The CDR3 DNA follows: TGTGCCAGCAGGTACACGACTAGCGGCGGATATCCCCAGTACTTC.

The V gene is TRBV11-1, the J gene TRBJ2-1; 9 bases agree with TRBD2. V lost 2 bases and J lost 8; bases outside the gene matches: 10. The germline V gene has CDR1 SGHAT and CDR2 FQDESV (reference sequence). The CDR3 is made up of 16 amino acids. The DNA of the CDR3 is TGTGCCAGCAGCTTAAGATCCGGCGGGAGGGGGGATGAGCAGTTCTTC. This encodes CASSLRSGGRGDEQFF.

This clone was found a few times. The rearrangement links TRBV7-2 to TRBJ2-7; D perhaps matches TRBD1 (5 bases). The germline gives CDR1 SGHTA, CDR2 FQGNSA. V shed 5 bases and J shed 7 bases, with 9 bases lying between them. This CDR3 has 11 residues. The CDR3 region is CASSDYREQYF. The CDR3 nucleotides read TGTGCCAGCAGCGATTACAGGGAGCAGTACTTC.

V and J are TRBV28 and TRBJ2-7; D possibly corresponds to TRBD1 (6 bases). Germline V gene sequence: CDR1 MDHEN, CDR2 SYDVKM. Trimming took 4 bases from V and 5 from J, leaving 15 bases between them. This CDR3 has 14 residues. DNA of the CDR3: TGTGCCAGCAGTTCACAAACAGGGTTCCACGAGCAGTACTTC. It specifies CASSSQTGFHEQYF.

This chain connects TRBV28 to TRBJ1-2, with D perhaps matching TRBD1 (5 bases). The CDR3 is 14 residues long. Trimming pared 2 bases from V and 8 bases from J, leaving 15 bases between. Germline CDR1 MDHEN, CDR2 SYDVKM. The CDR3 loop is CASSLLRGAGGYTF. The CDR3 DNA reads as TGTGCCAGCAGTTTACTAAGGGGCGCAGGGGGCTACACCTTC.

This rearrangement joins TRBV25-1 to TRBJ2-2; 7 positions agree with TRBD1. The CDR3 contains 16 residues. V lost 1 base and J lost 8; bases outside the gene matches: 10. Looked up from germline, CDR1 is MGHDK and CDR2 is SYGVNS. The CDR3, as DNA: TGTGCCAGCAGTGAATCGGACAGGACCAAGGGGGGGGAGCTGTTTTTT. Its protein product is CASSESDRTKGGELFF.

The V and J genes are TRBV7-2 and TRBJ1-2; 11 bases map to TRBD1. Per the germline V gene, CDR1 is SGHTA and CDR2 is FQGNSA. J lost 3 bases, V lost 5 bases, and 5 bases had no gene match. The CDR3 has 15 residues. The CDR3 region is CASSTWDRGDYGYTF. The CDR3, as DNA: TGTGCCAGCAGCACCTGGGACAGGGGGGACTATGGCTACACCTTC.

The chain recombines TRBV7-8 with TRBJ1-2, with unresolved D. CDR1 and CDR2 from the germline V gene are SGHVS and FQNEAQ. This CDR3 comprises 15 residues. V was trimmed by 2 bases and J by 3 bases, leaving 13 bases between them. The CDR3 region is CASSLRHGLDYGYTF. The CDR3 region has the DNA TGTGCCAGCAGCTTACGCCATGGGCTGGACTATGGCTACACCTTC.

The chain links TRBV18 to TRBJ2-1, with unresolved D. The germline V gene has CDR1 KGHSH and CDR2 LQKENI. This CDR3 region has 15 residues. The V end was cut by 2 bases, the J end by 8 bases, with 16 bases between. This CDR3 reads CASSPFGALPDEQFF. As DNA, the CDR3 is TGTGCCAGCTCACCATTCGGAGCCCTACCGGATGAGCAGTTCTTC.

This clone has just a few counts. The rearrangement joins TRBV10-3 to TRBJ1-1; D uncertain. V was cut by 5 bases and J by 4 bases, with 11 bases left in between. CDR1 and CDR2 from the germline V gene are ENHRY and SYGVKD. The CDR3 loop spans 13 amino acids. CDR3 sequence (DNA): TGTGCCATCAGTACCCTTGGGAGCACTGAAGCTTTCTTT. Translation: CAISTLGSTEAFF.

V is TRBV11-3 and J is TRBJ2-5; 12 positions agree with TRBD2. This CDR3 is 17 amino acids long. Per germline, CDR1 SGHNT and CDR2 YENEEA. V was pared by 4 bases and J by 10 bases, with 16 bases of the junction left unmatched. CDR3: CASSSPSQASGGVSQYF. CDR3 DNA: TGTGCCAGCAGCTCCCCAAGTCAGGCTAGCGGGGGGGTGAGCCAGTACTTC.

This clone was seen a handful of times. The CDR3 DNA reads TGCGCCAGCCAACCCGGGACAGAAATCACCGGGGAGCTGTTTTTT. It translates to CASQPGTEITGELFF. The chain combines TRBV5-1 with TRBJ2-2, with 7 nucleotides matching TRBD1. Germline CDR1 SGHRS, CDR2 YFSETQ. Losses at the gene ends were 7 bases for V and 4 bases for J; bases not matched to a gene: 10. There are 15 residues in the CDR3. The full variable domain, with the rest looked up from reference TRBV5-1 and TRBJ2-2, is KAGVTQTPRYLIKTRGQQVTLSCSPISGHRSVSWYQQTPGQGLQFLFEYFSETQRNKGNFPGRFSGRQFSNSRSEMNVSTLELGDSALYLCASQPGTEITGELFFGEGSRLTVL.

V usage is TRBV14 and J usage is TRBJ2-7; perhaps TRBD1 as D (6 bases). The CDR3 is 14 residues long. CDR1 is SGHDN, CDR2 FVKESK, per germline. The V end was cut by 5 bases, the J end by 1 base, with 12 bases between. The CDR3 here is CASSYGQHSYEQYF. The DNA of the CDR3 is TGTGCCAGCAGCTATGGACAGCATTCCTACGAGCAGTACTTC.

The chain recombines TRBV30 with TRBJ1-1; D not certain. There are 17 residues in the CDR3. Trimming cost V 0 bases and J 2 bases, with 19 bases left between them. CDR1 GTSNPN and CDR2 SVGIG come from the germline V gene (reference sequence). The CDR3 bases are TGTGCCTGGAGTGTGATCTCGTCTTCACGGAGTAACACTGAAGCTTTCTTT. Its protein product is CAWSVISSSRSNTEAFF.

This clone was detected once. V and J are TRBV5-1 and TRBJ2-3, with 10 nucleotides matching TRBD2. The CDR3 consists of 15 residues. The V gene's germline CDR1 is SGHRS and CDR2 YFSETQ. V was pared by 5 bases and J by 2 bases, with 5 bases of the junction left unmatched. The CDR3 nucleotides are TGCGCCAGCAGTCGGACTAGCGGAATCACAGATACGCAGTATTTT. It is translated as CASSRTSGITDTQYF.

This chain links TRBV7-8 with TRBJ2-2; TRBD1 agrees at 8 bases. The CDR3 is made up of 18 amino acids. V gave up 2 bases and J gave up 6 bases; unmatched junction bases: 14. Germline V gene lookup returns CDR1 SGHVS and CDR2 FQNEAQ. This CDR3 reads CASSLRGRGPNQAGELFF. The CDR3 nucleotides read TGTGCCAGCAGCTTACGCGGCAGGGGGCCTAATCAGGCCGGGGAGCTGTTTTTT.

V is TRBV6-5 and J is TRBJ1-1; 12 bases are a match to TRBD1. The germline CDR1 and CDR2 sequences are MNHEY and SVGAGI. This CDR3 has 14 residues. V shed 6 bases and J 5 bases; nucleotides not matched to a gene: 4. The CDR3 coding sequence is TGTGCCAGCAGGGGACAGGGGGCGTATACTGAAGCTTTCTTT. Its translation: CASRGQGAYTEAFF.

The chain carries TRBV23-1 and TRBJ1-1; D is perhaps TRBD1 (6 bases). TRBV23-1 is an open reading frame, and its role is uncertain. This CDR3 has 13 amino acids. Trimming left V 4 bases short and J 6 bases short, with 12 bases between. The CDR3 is CASSPNQGPEAFF. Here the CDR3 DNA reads TGCGCCAGCAGTCCGAACCAGGGGCCTGAAGCTTTCTTT.

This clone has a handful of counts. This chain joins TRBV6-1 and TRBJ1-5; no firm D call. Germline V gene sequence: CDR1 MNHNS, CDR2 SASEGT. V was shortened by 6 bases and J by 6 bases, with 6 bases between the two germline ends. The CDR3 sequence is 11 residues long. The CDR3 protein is CASSEFQPQHF. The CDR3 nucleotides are TGTGCCAGCAGCGAGTTTCAGCCCCAGCATTTT.

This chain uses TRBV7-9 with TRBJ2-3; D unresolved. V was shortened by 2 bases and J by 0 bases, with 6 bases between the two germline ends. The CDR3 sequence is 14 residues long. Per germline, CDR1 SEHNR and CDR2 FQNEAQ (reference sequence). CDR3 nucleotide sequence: TGTGCCAGCAGCTTAACTGAGAGCACAGATACGCAGTATTTT. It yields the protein CASSLTESTDTQYF.

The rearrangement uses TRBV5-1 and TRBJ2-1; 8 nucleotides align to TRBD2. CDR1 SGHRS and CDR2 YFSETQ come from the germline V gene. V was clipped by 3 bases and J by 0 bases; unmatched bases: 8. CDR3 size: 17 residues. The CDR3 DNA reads TGCGCCAGCAGCTCGGGGGGGGGCTCAAGCTCCTACAATGAGCAGTTCTTC. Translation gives CASSSGGGSSSYNEQFF.

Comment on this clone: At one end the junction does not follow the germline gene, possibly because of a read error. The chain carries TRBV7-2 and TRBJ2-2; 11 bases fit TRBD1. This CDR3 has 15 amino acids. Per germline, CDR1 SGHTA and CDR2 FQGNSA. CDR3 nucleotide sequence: TGTGCCAGCAGCCGGACAGGGGGCAACAACGGGGAGCTGTTTTTT. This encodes CASSRTGGNNGELFF.